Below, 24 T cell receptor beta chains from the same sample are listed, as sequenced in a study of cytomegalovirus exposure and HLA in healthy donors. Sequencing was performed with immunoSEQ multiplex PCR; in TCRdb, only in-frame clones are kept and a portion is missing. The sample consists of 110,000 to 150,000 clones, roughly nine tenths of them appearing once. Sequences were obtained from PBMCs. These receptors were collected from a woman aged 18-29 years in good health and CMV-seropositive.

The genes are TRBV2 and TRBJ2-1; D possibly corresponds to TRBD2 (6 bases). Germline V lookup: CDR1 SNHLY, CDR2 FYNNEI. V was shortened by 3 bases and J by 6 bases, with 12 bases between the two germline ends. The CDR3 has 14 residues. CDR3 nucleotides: TGTGCCAGCAGTGAGTGGCAGGGAGGCAATGAGCAGTTCTTC. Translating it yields CASSEWQGGNEQFF.

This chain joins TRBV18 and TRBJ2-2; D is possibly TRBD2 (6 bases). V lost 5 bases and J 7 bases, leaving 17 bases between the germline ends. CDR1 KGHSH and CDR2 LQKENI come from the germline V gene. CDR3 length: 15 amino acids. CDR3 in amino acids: CASSERRGTDGELFF. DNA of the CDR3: TGTGCCAGCTCAGAACGGAGGGGAACAGACGGGGAGCTGTTTTTT.

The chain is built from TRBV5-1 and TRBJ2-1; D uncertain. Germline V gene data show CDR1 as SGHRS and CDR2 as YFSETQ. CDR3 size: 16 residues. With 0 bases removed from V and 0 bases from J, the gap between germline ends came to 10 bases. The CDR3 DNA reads TGCGCCAGCAGCTTGGAGACACTGGGCTCCTACAATGAGCAGTTCTTC. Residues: CASSLETLGSYNEQFF.

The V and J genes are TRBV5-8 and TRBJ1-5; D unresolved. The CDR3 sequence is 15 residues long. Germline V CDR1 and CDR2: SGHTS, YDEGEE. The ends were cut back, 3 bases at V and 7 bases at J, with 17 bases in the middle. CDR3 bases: TGTGCCAGCAGCTCCCTAGTCCCCAGCAGCCAGCCCCAGCATTTT. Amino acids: CASSSLVPSSQPQHF. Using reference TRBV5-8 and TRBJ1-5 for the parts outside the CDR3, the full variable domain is EAGVTQSPTHLIKTRGQQATLRCSPISGHTSVYWYQQALGLGLQFLLWYDEGEERNRGNFPPRFSGRQFPNYSSELNVNALELEDSALYLCASSSLVPSSQPQHFGDGTRLSIL.

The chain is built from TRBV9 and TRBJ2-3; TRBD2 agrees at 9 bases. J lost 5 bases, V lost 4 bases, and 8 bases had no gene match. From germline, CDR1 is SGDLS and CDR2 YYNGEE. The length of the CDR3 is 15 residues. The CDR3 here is CASSFLAGKGDTQYF. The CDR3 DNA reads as TGTGCCAGCAGCTTTCTAGCGGGAAAGGGAGATACGCAGTATTTT.

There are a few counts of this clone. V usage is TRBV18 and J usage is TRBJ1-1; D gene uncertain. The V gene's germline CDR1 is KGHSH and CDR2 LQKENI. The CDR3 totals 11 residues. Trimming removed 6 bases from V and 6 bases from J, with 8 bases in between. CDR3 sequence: CASSPTAEAFF. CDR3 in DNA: TGTGCCAGCTCCCCTACCGCTGAAGCTTTCTTT.

The CDR3 reads CASSVGGGGVLGNTIYF. CDR3 sequence (DNA): TGTGCCAGCAGCGTAGGCGGAGGGGGCGTGCTTGGAAACACCATATATTTT. The J gene is TRBJ1-3, the V gene TRBV9; TRBD1 matches at 7 bases. The CDR3 spans 17 residues. Germline V lookup: CDR1 SGDLS, CDR2 YYNGEE. The ends lost 0 bases at V and 3 bases at J; junction bases unmatched: 9.

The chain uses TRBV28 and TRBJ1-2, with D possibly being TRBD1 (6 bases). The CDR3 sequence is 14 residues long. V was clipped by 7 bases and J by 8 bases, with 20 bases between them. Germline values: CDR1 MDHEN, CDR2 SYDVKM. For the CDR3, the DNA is TGTGCCAGCATAGCAGCAGACAGGCCGGACGGCTACACCTTC. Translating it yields CASIAADRPDGYTF.

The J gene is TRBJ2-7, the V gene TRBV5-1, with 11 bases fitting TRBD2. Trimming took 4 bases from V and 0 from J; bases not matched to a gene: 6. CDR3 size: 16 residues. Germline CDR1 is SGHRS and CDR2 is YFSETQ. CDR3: CASSTFSGGVSYEQYF. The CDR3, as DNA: TGCGCCAGCAGCACGTTTAGCGGGGGGGTCTCCTACGAGCAGTACTTC.

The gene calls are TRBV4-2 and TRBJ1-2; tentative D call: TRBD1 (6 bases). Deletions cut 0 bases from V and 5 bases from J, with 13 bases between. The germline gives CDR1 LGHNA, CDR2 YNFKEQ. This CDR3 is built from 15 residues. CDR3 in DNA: TGTGCCAGCAGCCAAGATCTACAGGGTGGATATGGCTACACCTTC. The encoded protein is CASSQDLQGGYGYTF.

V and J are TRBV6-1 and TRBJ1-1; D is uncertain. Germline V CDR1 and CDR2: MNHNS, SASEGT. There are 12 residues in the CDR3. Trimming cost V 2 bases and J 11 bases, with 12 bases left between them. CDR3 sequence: CASSERLRWAFF. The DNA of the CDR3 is TGTGCCAGCAGTGAACGACTACGGTGGGCTTTCTTT.

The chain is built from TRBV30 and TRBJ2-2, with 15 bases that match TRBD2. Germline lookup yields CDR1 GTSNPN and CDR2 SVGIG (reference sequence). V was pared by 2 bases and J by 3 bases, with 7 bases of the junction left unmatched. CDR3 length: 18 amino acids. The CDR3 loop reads CAWSPWTSGGADTGELFF. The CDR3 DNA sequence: TGTGCCTGGAGTCCGTGGACTAGCGGGGGGGCGGACACCGGGGAGCTGTTTTTT.

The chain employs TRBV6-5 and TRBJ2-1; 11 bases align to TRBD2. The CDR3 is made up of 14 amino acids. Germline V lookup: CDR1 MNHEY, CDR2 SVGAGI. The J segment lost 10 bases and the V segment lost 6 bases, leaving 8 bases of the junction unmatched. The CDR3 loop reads CASRVSGGAGEQFF. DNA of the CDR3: TGTGCCAGCAGAGTTAGCGGGGGGGCCGGGGAGCAGTTCTTC.

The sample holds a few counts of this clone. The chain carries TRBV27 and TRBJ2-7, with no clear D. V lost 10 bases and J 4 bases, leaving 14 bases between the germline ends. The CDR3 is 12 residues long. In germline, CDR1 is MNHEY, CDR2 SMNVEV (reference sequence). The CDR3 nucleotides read TGTGCCACCCTCAGGCCACCTTACGAGCAGTACTTC. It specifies CATLRPPYEQYF.

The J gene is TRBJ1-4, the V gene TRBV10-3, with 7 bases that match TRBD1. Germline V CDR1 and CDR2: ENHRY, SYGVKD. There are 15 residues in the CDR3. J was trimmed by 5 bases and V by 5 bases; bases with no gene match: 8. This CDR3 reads CAISSQGKINEKLFF. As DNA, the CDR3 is TGTGCCATCAGTTCACAGGGGAAGATAAATGAAAAACTGTTTTTT.

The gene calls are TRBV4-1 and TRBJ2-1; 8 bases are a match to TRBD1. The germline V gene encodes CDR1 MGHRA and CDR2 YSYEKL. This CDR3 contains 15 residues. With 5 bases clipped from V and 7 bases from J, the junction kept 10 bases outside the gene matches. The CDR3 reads CASSYGTGAGNEQFF. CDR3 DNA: TGCGCCAGCAGCTACGGGACAGGAGCAGGAAATGAGCAGTTCTTC.

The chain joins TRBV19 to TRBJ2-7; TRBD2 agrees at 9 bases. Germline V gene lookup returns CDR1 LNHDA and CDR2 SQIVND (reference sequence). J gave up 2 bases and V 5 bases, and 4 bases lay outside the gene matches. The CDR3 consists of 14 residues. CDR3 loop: CASSQTSGTYEQYF. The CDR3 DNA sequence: TGTGCCAGTAGTCAGACTAGCGGTACCTACGAGCAGTACTTC.

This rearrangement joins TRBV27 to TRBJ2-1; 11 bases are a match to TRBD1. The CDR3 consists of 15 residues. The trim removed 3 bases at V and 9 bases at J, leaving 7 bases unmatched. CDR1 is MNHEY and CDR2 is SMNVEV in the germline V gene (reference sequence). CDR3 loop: CASSFRWTGGSEQFF. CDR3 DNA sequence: TGTGCCAGCAGTTTCAGATGGACAGGGGGCAGTGAGCAGTTCTTC.

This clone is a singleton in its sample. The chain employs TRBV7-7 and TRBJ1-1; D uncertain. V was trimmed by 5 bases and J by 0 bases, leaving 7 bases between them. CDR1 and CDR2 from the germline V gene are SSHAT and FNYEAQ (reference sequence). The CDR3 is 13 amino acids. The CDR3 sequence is CASSAQMNTEAFF. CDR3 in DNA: TGTGCCAGCAGCGCCCAGATGAACACTGAAGCTTTCTTT.

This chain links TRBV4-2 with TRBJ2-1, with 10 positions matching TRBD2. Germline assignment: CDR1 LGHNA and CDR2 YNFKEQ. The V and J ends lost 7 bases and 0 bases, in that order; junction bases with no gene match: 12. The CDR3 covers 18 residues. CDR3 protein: CASTASIAGGSSYNEQFF. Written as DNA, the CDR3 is TGTGCCAGCACAGCCTCCATAGCGGGAGGTAGCTCCTACAATGAGCAGTTCTTC.

CDR3 sequence (DNA): TGTGCCAGCAGCTTGGTAGGTAGCGGCACAGATACGCAGTATTTT. This translates into CASSLVGSGTDTQYF. The rearrangement joins TRBV5-6 to TRBJ2-3; possible D gene TRBD2, 5 bases. Trimming removed 0 bases from V and 1 base from J, with 9 bases in between. The CDR3 contains 15 residues. The germline CDR1 and CDR2 sequences are SGHDT and YYEEEE.

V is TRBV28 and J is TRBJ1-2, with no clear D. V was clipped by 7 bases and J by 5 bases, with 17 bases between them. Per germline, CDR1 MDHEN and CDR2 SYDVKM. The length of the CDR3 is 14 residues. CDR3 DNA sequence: TGTGCCAGCAACCCGATGCTAGCTAGTTATGGCTACACCTTC. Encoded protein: CASNPMLASYGYTF.

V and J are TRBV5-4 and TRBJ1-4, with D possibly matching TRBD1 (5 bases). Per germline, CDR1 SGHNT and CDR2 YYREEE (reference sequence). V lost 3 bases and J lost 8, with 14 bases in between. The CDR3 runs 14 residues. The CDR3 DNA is TGTGCCAGCAGCTCCTTTAACAGGCAAGAAAAACTGTTTTTT. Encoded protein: CASSSFNRQEKLFF.

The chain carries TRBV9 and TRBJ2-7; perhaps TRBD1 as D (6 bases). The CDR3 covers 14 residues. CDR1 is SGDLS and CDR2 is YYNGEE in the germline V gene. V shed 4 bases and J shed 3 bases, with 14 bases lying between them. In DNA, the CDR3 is TGTGCCAGCAGCCCGGCAGGGGCAAACTACGAGCAGTACTTC. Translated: CASSPAGANYEQYF.